This T cell receptor (beta chain) was profiled in a study of a mutant IDH1 vaccine in newly diagnosed glioma. Study-level information: Vaccines were begun 4-6 weeks after radiotherapy alone, or with temozolomide cycles. Earlier treatment was radiotherapy, temozolomide, or both, with most getting both.

Profiled with immunoSEQ multiplex PCR; TCRdb holds only in-frame clones, not every one. The sample includes 30,000 to 35,000 clones, over 50% of them seen just once. Time point indicated: week 5, during vaccination. A single vaccine dose contained 300 ug of mutant IDH1 20-mer peptide, and topical imiquimod was used with it. Per the germline V gene, CDR1 is SNHLY and CDR2 is FYNNEI. Trimming pared 5 bases from V and 4 bases from J, leaving 20 bases between. This CDR3 region has 16 residues. With regard to this clone: Its target is unknown.

V gene TRBV2 combines with J gene TRBJ1-1; D perhaps matches TRBD1 (5 bases). The sample consisted of PBMCs, taken from a glioma patient whose treatment included an IDH1 peptide vaccine. This clonotype originated in a woman aged 18-30 years with glioma. CDR3 coding DNA: TGTGCCAGCAGTAAACAGGTTGCCGCTTTTGCCACTGAAGCTTTCTTT. This gives the protein CASSKQVAAFATEAFF.